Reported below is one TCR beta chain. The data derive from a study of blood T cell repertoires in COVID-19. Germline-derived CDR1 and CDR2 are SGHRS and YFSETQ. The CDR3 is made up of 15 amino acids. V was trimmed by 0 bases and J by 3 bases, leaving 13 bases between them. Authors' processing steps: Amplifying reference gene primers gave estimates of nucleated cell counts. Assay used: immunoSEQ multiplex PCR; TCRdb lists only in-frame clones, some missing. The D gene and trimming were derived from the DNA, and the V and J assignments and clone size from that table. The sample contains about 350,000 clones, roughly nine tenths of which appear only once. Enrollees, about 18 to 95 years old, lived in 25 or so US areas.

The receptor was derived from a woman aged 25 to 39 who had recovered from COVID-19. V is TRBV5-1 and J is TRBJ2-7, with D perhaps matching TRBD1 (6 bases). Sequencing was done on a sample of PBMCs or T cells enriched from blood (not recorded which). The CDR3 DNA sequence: TGCGCCAGCAGCTTGGAGCCAGGGGAGTACTACGAGCAGTACTTC. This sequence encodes CASSLEPGEYYEQYF.